Presented here are 27 T cell receptor beta chains from one specimen sequenced in a study of cytomegalovirus exposure and HLA in healthy donors. With 60 Vbeta and 13 Jbeta primers, the PCR was carried out. Here immunoSEQ multiplex PCR was the method, and the copy in TCRdb shows in-frame clones only, minus some. Among fewer than 200,000 clones, approximately 80% were seen once, and the ten largest hold under 6%. Sequenced sample: PBMCs. The source is a woman aged 50 to 60 in good health and CMV-seropositive.

The chain has TRBV5-4 and TRBJ2-1; TRBD2 matches at 9 bases. V gave up 4 bases and J gave up 4 bases; unmatched junction bases: 9. Per the germline V gene, CDR1 is SGHNT and CDR2 is YYREEE (reference sequence). This CDR3 is 16 amino acids long. This CDR3 reads CASSMPSSGDYNEQFF. The CDR3 DNA follows: TGTGCCAGCAGCATGCCCTCTAGCGGGGATTACAATGAGCAGTTCTTC.

The chain is built from TRBV9 and TRBJ2-7; TRBD1 might be the D (6 bases). V lost 4 bases and J 4 bases, leaving 15 bases between the germline ends. Germline loops: CDR1 SGDLS, CDR2 YYNGEE. The CDR3 sequence is 14 residues long. The CDR3 DNA reads TGTGCCAGCAGCTTCGGGCCCCAGGGGTACGAGCAGTACTTC. Its translation: CASSFGPQGYEQYF.

The V gene is TRBV7-2, the J gene TRBJ1-2, with 10 bases fitting TRBD1. CDR1 SGHTA and CDR2 FQGNSA come from the germline V gene. The junction had 2 bases not matched to a gene; V was cut back by 0 bases and J by 4 bases. The CDR3 runs 15 residues. In nucleotides, the CDR3 is TGTGCCAGCAGCTTAGCGTGGGACAGGGGCTATGGCTACACCTTC. This encodes CASSLAWDRGYGYTF.

This chain uses TRBV19 with TRBJ1-6, with D unclear. The V gene lost 6 bases and the J gene lost 7 bases, with 13 bases spanning the gap. Per the germline V gene, CDR1 is LNHDA and CDR2 is SQIVND (reference sequence). The CDR3 length is 14 residues. CDR3 DNA sequence: TGTGCCAGTAGCTACCTAAACGGGAATTCACCCCTCCACTTT. Translating gives CASSYLNGNSPLHF.

The chain links TRBV13 to TRBJ2-1; tentative D call: TRBD2 (5 bases). V was clipped by 4 bases and J by 7 bases, with 8 bases between them. There are 12 residues in the CDR3. Germline lookup yields CDR1 PRHDT and CDR2 FYEKMQ (reference sequence). The DNA of the CDR3 is TGTGCCAGCAGCTCACTAGGTAATGAGCAGTTCTTC. This translates into CASSSLGNEQFF.

The J gene is TRBJ1-1, the V gene TRBV6-6, with a tentative D call TRBD1 (5 bases). The CDR3 has 16 amino acids. The germline V and J ends were trimmed by 4 bases and 4 bases, with 19 bases remaining between them. CDR1 is MNHNY and CDR2 is SVGAGI in the germline V gene (reference sequence). The CDR3 spells CASSSSGTTWGTEAFF. The CDR3 DNA sequence: TGTGCCAGCAGTTCATCCGGGACTACGTGGGGCACTGAAGCTTTCTTT.

This chain connects TRBV6-4 to TRBJ2-1; tentative D call: TRBD2 (6 bases). Trimming took off 2 bases at V and 6 bases at J, with 14 bases between the two ends. This CDR3 is built from 15 residues. Per the germline V gene, CDR1 is MRHNA and CDR2 is SNTAGT. The CDR3 here is CASSDRDGRPNEQFF. The DNA for the CDR3 is TGTGCCAGCAGTGACCGGGACGGGAGACCCAATGAGCAGTTCTTC.

The chain employs TRBV27 and TRBJ1-2; TRBD1 matches at 8 bases. The V gene end was trimmed by 6 bases and the J gene end by 2 bases; junction bases not matched to a gene: 5. Germline loops: CDR1 MNHEY, CDR2 SMNVEV (reference sequence). The CDR3 runs to 14 residues. CDR3 DNA sequence: TGTGCCAGCAGGGAGACAGGGGCGAACTATGGCTACACCTTC. Protein sequence: CASRETGANYGYTF.

The chain employs TRBV27 and TRBJ2-7; TRBD1 matches at 9 bases. V was clipped by 4 bases and J by 4 bases; unmatched bases: 11. Germline lookup yields CDR1 MNHEY and CDR2 SMNVEV (reference sequence). This CDR3 has 16 amino acids. The CDR3 DNA reads TGTGCCAGCAGTTACAGAAGGGGACAGGGAATATACGAGCAGTACTTC. It yields the protein CASSYRRGQGIYEQYF.

The chain carries TRBV7-3 and TRBJ2-5; no firm D call. V was cut by 2 bases and J by 3 bases, with 7 bases left in between. Germline V gene sequence: CDR1 SGHTA, CDR2 FQGTGA. The CDR3 covers 13 residues. CDR3 DNA: TGTGCCAGCAGCTTAGGGCCCAAAGAGACCCAGTACTTC. Its protein product is CASSLGPKETQYF.

The V and J genes are TRBV27 and TRBJ2-3; TRBD2 aligns across 9 bases. Germline V lookup: CDR1 MNHEY, CDR2 SMNVEV (reference sequence). The CDR3 is 15 amino acids. J lost 6 bases, V lost 8 bases, and 12 bases had no gene match. CDR3: CASGPGGRGGDTQYF. CDR3 sequence (DNA): TGTGCCAGCGGACCGGGCGGGAGGGGGGGGGATACGCAGTATTTT.

V usage is TRBV9 and J usage is TRBJ1-1; D is perhaps TRBD1 (5 bases). The CDR3 is made up of 16 amino acids. In germline, CDR1 is SGDLS, CDR2 YYNGEE. Trimming removed 1 base from V and 4 bases from J, with 17 bases in between. The CDR3 sequence: CASSVSAGFGATEAFF. CDR3 DNA: TGTGCCAGCAGCGTATCTGCAGGGTTTGGGGCCACTGAAGCTTTCTTT.

V and J are TRBV4-2 and TRBJ2-5, with TRBD2 identical over 8 bases. V lost 1 base to trimming and J lost 4 bases; unmatched junction nucleotides: 17. In germline, CDR1 is LGHNA, CDR2 YNFKEQ. The CDR3 runs 19 residues. CDR3 DNA sequence: TGTGCCAGCAGCCAAGTTTCCCCAAGAGCGGGGGACCCCGGAGAGACCCAGTACTTC. Its translation: CASSQVSPRAGDPGETQYF.

The chain joins TRBV5-1 to TRBJ2-7; D is possibly TRBD2 (6 bases). Trimming cost V 4 bases and J 6 bases, with 8 bases left between them. This CDR3 is 11 amino acids long. CDR1 SGHRS and CDR2 YFSETQ come from the germline V gene. The DNA of the CDR3 is TGCGCCAGCAGCGGGGGGATCGAGCAGTACTTC. Translated, it gives CASSGGIEQYF.

This clone was counted a single time. V gene TRBV19 combines with J gene TRBJ1-5; D gene unclear. Germline V lookup: CDR1 LNHDA, CDR2 SQIVND (reference sequence). The CDR3 has 15 amino acids. V shed 3 bases and J shed 6 bases, with 15 bases lying between them. CDR3 nucleotides: TGTGCCAGTAGTATCCGCAGGTTCGGTGGTCAGCCCCAGCATTTT. Translating gives CASSIRRFGGQPQHF.

This rearrangement joins TRBV6-5 to TRBJ2-7; perhaps TRBD2 as D (5 bases). This CDR3 contains 13 residues. The V end was cut by 2 bases, the J end by 5 bases, with 10 bases between. Per germline, CDR1 MNHEY and CDR2 SVGAGI. The CDR3 sequence: CASSYDYGHEQYF. In nucleotides, the CDR3 is TGTGCCAGCAGTTACGACTACGGACACGAGCAGTACTTC.

This chain connects TRBV25-1 to TRBJ2-7; tentatively, D is TRBD2 (5 bases). The CDR3 loop spans 13 amino acids. The V and J ends lost 2 bases and 3 bases respectively, with 8 bases between them. Germline-derived CDR1 and CDR2 are MGHDK and SYGVNS. DNA of the CDR3: TGTGCCAGCAGTGAAGGCCGGGACTACGAGCAGTACTTC. This sequence encodes CASSEGRDYEQYF.

This chain connects TRBV5-1 to TRBJ1-2, with TRBD1 matching 8 bases. Germline V CDR1 and CDR2: SGHRS, YFSETQ. The CDR3 extends over 14 amino acids. Germline trimming cut 6 bases from V and 5 bases from J; bases unmatched to any gene: 9. CDR3 DNA: TGCGCCAGCAACAAAGGAGACAGGGGATATGGCTACACCTTC. It encodes CASNKGDRGYGYTF.

This sequence joins TRBV7-2 and TRBJ1-1; weak D call: TRBD1 (6 bases). The CDR3 runs 13 residues. Trimming left V 3 bases short and J 5 bases short, with 10 bases between. From germline, CDR1 is SGHTA and CDR2 FQGNSA. CDR3 sequence reads: CASSFTGLTEAFF. The CDR3, as DNA: TGTGCCAGCAGCTTCACAGGGTTGACTGAAGCTTTCTTT.

The rearrangement uses TRBV13 and TRBJ1-4, with D maybe TRBD1 (5 bases). The CDR3 length is 15 residues. Germline CDR1 reads PRHDT; CDR2 reads FYEKMQ (reference sequence). The germline V and J ends were trimmed by 2 bases and 6 bases, with 13 bases remaining between them. DNA of the CDR3: TGTGCCAGCAGCTTACGGGGGGTCGGGGATGAAAAACTGTTTTTT. It is translated as CASSLRGVGDEKLFF.

The V and J genes are TRBV5-6 and TRBJ2-1; D may be TRBD1 (6 bases). CDR1 and CDR2 (germline): SGHDT, YYEEEE. The germline V and J ends were trimmed by 3 bases and 2 bases, with 12 bases remaining between them. This CDR3 is 15 amino acids long. The CDR3 protein is CASSSRTAPYNEQFF. For the CDR3, the DNA is TGTGCCAGCAGCTCGCGGACAGCTCCCTACAATGAGCAGTTCTTC.

The chain employs TRBV30 and TRBJ1-1; D gene unclear. The CDR3 runs 13 residues. The germline V and J ends were trimmed by 5 bases and 6 bases, with 16 bases remaining between them. Germline-derived CDR1 and CDR2 are GTSNPN and SVGIG (reference sequence). This CDR3 is CAWHPDRRAEAFF. As DNA, the CDR3 is TGTGCCTGGCACCCGGATAGGAGGGCTGAAGCTTTCTTT. Using reference TRBV30 and TRBJ1-1 for the parts outside the CDR3, the full variable domain is SQTIHQWPATLVQPVGSPLSLECTVEGTSNPNLYWYRQAAGRGLQLLFYSVGIGQISSEVPQNLSASRPQDRQFILSSKKLLLSDSGFYLCAWHPDRRAEAFFGQGTRLTVV.

The V call is TRBV18, the J call TRBJ2-3, with 7 bases matching TRBD1. This CDR3 region has 15 residues. CDR1 KGHSH and CDR2 LQKENI come from the germline V gene. V shed 2 bases, J shed 8 bases, and the junction held 10 bases outside the gene matches. DNA of the CDR3: TGTGCCAGCTCACCAACAACAGGGGCGAGGGGTACGCAGTATTTT. Protein product: CASSPTTGARGTQYF.

The chain carries TRBV21-1 and TRBJ1-5. TRBV21-1 has pseudogene status. This CDR3 comprises 19 residues. In DNA form, the CDR3 reads TGTGCCAGCAGCAAGTTGGTTAAATATATAGCATATAGCAATCAGCCCCAGCATTTT. Translation: CASSKLVKYIAYSNQPQHF.

On this clone: The sample carries other DNA sequences with the same CDR3. The chain employs TRBV15 and TRBJ1-2, with D unresolved. The CDR3 covers 17 residues. Looked up from germline, CDR1 is LNHNV and CDR2 is YYDKDF (reference sequence). The V end was cut by 0 bases, the J end by 8 bases, with 22 bases between. In nucleotides, the CDR3 is TGTGCCACCAGCAGAGATCGTGCCGACCCCACAGACGGAGGCTACACCTTC. Protein sequence: CATSRDRADPTDGGYTF.

The chain couples TRBV19 to TRBJ1-1; 9 positions match TRBD1. The CDR3 extends over 16 amino acids. V shed 7 bases, J shed 4 bases, and the junction held 13 bases outside the gene matches. Germline V gene data show CDR1 as LNHDA and CDR2 as SQIVND (reference sequence). The DNA of the CDR3 is TGTGCCAGTACCTTATCATACAGGGGGCAAAGCACTGAAGCTTTCTTT. This translates into CASTLSYRGQSTEAFF.

This chain connects TRBV7-2 to TRBJ1-4; D is possibly TRBD1 (6 bases). Germline V gives CDR1 SGHTA, CDR2 FQGNSA. The CDR3 has 15 amino acids. Trimming took 5 bases from V and 4 from J, leaving 14 bases between them. The CDR3 region has the DNA TGTGCCAGCAGCCTTACAGGGTTGAATAATGAAAAACTGTTTTTT. This translates into CASSLTGLNNEKLFF.